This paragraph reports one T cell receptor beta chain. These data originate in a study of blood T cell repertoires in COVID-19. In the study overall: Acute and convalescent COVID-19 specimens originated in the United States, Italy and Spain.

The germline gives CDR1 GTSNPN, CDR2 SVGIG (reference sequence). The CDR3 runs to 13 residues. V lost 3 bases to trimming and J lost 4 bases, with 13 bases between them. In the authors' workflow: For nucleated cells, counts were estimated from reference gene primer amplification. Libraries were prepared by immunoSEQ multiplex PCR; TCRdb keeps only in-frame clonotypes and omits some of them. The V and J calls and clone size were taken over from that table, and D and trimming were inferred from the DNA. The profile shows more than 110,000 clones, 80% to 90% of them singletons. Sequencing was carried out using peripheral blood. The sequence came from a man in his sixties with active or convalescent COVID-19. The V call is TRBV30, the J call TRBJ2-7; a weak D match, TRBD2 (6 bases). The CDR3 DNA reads TGTGCCTGGAGCCGGAGGGCGGAATACGAGCAGTACTTC. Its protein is CAWSRRAEYEQYF.